This is a list of T cell receptor beta chains from one sample in a study of identical twins. TCRdb fed the 5' RACE reads into MiXCR, producing one record per CDR3 protein. The sample lists roughly 470,000 distinct CDR3 sequences; roughly an eighth were seen once. In addition, the sample was reused for a study of yellow fever vaccine responses in identical twins.

The material sequenced was CD4+ T cells sorted from blood. These receptors all come from a woman aged 18-29 years in good health. The conserved cysteine and the conserved F or W are not part of the CDR3 here.

v_gene	j_gene	CDR3aa
TRBV7-6	TRBJ2-5	ASSLSEETQY
TRBV6-5	TRBJ2-1	ASSYKWLARADNEQF
TRBV7-2	TRBJ2-7	ASSILAGSSYEQY
TRBV7-9	TRBJ2-7	ASAPGIYEQY
TRBV9	TRBJ2-7	ASSVLGTGDEQY
TRBV5-1	TRBJ2-3	ASSRSHSDTQY
TRBV5-1	TRBJ2-7	ASSSGTGMYEQY
TRBV27	TRBJ2-3	ASSLQLLAGSTDTQY
TRBV12-3/TRBV12-4	TRBJ1-5	ASSLALDRTHQPQH
TRBV6-1	TRBJ2-7	ASSVNAAYEQY
TRBV10-1	TRBJ2-7	ASSDPAIRGEYEQY
TRBV18	TRBJ2-7	ASSARDIAYEQY
TRBV7-9	TRBJ2-2	ASSTRDRDLTGELF
TRBV12-3/TRBV12-4	TRBJ2-2	ASSPLAGGGTGELF
TRBV3-1	TRBJ2-2	ASLDRANTGELF
TRBV27	TRBJ2-5	ASSEMGGRRAGAGAQY
TRBV12-3/TRBV12-4	TRBJ1-4	ASSLSSTTNEKLF
TRBV2	TRBJ1-5	ASSEFGNQPQH